These 32 T cell receptor beta chains came from one sample sequenced in a study of Ad26.COV2.S vaccination and SARS-CoV-2 variants. Stated treatment: roughly 18 received Ad26.COV2.S at low or high dose, single or two shots; a few received placebo; per-sample allocation not given. Samples analyzed were those drawn on day 63 after the first vaccine or placebo injection. Sequencing was performed with immunoSEQ multiplex PCR; in TCRdb, only in-frame clones are kept and a portion is missing. Among 350,000 to 600,000 clones listed, roughly nine tenths were seen once. The sequencing used peripheral blood, collected in a trial of Ad26.COV2.S vaccine versus placebo. All receptors come from a person aged 18-65 years who received the Ad26.COV2.S COVID-19 vaccine or a placebo.

J is TRBJ1-3 and V is TRBV5-6; TRBD1 aligns across 8 bases. V gave up 2 bases and J gave up 2 bases; unmatched junction bases: 15. Germline V gene data show CDR1 as SGHDT and CDR2 as YYEEEE. CDR3 length: 19 amino acids. The CDR3 bases are TGTGCCAGCAGCTTCCTTACCTTACAGGGACAGGCTCCTGGAAACACCATATATTTT. It yields the protein CASSFLTLQGQAPGNTIYF.

This chain links TRBV7-2 with TRBJ2-7; TRBD2 matches 12 bases. This CDR3 comprises 14 residues. With 5 bases clipped from V and 5 bases from J, the junction kept 4 bases outside the gene matches. The germline CDR1 and CDR2 sequences are SGHTA and FQGNSA. CDR3 coding DNA: TGTGCCAGCAGCCCGACTAGCGGGAGAGACGAGCAGTACTTC. Its translation is CASSPTSGRDEQYF.

This rearrangement joins TRBV5-8 to TRBJ2-3, with 7 bases fitting TRBD1. Germline lookup yields CDR1 SGHTS and CDR2 YDEGEE. V lost 0 bases and J lost 5; bases outside the gene matches: 3. This CDR3 region has 14 residues. CDR3 DNA sequence: TGTGCCAGCAGCTTGGGACAGGGTGGAGATACGCAGTATTTT. It yields the protein CASSLGQGGDTQYF.

This chain uses TRBV28 with TRBJ1-4; tentatively, D is TRBD1 (6 bases). With 2 bases removed from V and 2 bases from J, the gap between germline ends came to 9 bases. This CDR3 contains 15 residues. Germline V lookup: CDR1 MDHEN, CDR2 SYDVKM. The CDR3 DNA reads as TGTGCCAGCAGTTTAAGGGGGGGGACTAATGAAAAACTGTTTTTT. Translating it yields CASSLRGGTNEKLFF.

The chain is built from TRBV4-2 and TRBJ1-1, with D hard to call. The CDR3 is 15 residues long. Trimming took 0 bases from V and 0 from J, leaving 8 bases between them. Germline V gene sequence: CDR1 LGHNA, CDR2 YNFKEQ. CDR3 sequence reads: CASSQEEGLNTEAFF. The CDR3 DNA is TGTGCCAGCAGCCAAGAGGAGGGTCTGAACACTGAAGCTTTCTTT.

This chain joins TRBV25-1 and TRBJ1-3, with D unresolved. Trimming cost V 0 bases and J 6 bases, with 9 bases left between them. The CDR3 totals 14 residues. The germline V gene encodes CDR1 MGHDK and CDR2 SYGVNS. CDR3 protein: CASSEYSSVNTIYF. The CDR3 nucleotides read TGTGCCAGCAGTGAATATTCGAGCGTAAACACCATATATTTT.

The chain employs TRBV11-2 and TRBJ1-2, with D perhaps TRBD1 (6 bases). The V gene lost 4 bases and the J gene lost 5 bases, with 11 bases spanning the gap. Per germline, CDR1 SGHAT and CDR2 FQNNGV. This CDR3 is built from 13 residues. CDR3: CASSSGQSYGYTF. The DNA for the CDR3 is TGTGCCAGCAGCTCCGGACAGAGTTATGGCTACACCTTC.

The rearrangement joins TRBV28 to TRBJ2-3; D gene unclear. There are 13 residues in the CDR3. Germline assignment: CDR1 MDHEN and CDR2 SYDVKM. V lost 7 bases to trimming and J lost 2 bases, with 10 bases between them. CDR3 loop: CASISRNTDTQYF. The CDR3 nucleotides are TGTGCCAGCATTTCCAGGAACACAGATACGCAGTATTTT.

This clone was picked up a small number of times. The chain carries TRBV28 and TRBJ1-5; D is unresolved. V lost 1 base, J lost 6 bases, and 10 bases lay in between. This CDR3 has 14 amino acids. CDR1 and CDR2 from the germline V gene are MDHEN and SYDVKM. The CDR3 region has the DNA TGTGCCAGCAGTTTATTCCAGTCAGGTCAGCCCCAGCATTTT. The encoded protein is CASSLFQSGQPQHF.

The V call is TRBV6-5, the J call TRBJ2-5; 9 bases match TRBD1. The germline V gene has CDR1 MNHEY and CDR2 SVGAGI. The CDR3 extends over 14 amino acids. V trimming: 5 bases; J trimming: 1 base; junction bases outside the gene matches: 2. The CDR3 coding sequence is TGTGCCAGCAGTCCACAGGGGGCCCAAGAGACCCAGTACTTC. It yields the protein CASSPQGAQETQYF.

The chain employs TRBV5-1 and TRBJ2-7; 7 bases match TRBD1. Trimming cost V 4 bases and J 3 bases; bases outside gene matches: 4. Germline V lookup: CDR1 SGHRS, CDR2 YFSETQ. The CDR3 has 13 amino acids. CDR3 nucleotides: TGCGCCAGCAGCCAGACAGGGAACTACGAGCAGTACTTC. Amino acid sequence: CASSQTGNYEQYF. Looking up the rest from reference TRBV5-1 and TRBJ2-7 gives the full variable domain: KAGVTQTPRYLIKTRGQQVTLSCSPISGHRSVSWYQQTPGQGLQFLFEYFSETQRNKGNFPGRFSGRQFSNSRSEMNVSTLELGDSALYLCASSQTGNYEQYFGPGTRLTVT.

CDR3 in DNA: TGTGCCATCAGTGAAATTGGAGGGGTTCAGCCCCAGCATTTT. Translated: CAISEIGGVQPQHF. This chain joins TRBV10-3 and TRBJ1-5, with TRBD1 as a possible D gene (5 bases). CDR3 size: 14 residues. V dropped 3 bases and J dropped 6 bases, with 12 bases sitting between them. Per germline, CDR1 ENHRY and CDR2 SYGVKD.

V gene TRBV5-1 combines with J gene TRBJ2-7; D is perhaps TRBD2 (5 bases). This CDR3 has 14 amino acids. Germline values: CDR1 SGHRS, CDR2 YFSETQ. V was cut by 0 bases and J by 2 bases, with 9 bases left in between. The CDR3 bases are TGCGCCAGCAGCTTGGCCGGGGAGACCTACGAGCAGTACTTC. Its translation: CASSLAGETYEQYF. Variable domain in full (rest from reference TRBV5-1 and TRBJ2-7): KAGVTQTPRYLIKTRGQQVTLSCSPISGHRSVSWYQQTPGQGLQFLFEYFSETQRNKGNFPGRFSGRQFSNSRSEMNVSTLELGDSALYLCASSLAGETYEQYFGPGTRLTVT.

On this clone itself: A read error may account for a junction end that differs from germline. This rearrangement joins TRBV7-7 to TRBJ2-1; D possibly uses TRBD1 or TRBD2 (6 bases each). The CDR3 covers 13 residues. The germline V gene has CDR1 SSHAT and CDR2 FNYEAQ (reference sequence). The CDR3 sequence: CASSPTRGQESFF. The CDR3 DNA reads TGTGCTAGCAGCCCTACCCGGGGGCAGGAATCGTTCTTC. The variable domain in full, completed from reference TRBV7-7 and TRBJ2-1, reads GAGVSQSPRYKVTKRGQDVTLRCDPISSHATLYWYQQALGQGPEFLTYFNYEAQPDKSGLPSDRFSAERPEGSISTLTIQRTEQRDSAMYRCASSPTRGQESFFGPGTRLTVL.

This chain uses TRBV5-6 with TRBJ1-2; 11 nucleotides match TRBD1. The CDR3 length is 14 residues. The J segment lost 7 bases and the V segment lost 3 bases, leaving 5 bases of the junction unmatched. The germline V gene has CDR1 SGHDT and CDR2 YYEEEE. CDR3: CASSSWTGGTGYTF. The CDR3 DNA follows: TGTGCCAGCAGCTCATGGACAGGGGGCACTGGCTACACCTTC. The full variable domain, in which reference TRBV5-6 and TRBJ1-2 provide the parts outside the CDR3, is DAGVTQSPTHLIKTRGQQVTLRCSPKSGHDTVSWYQQALGQGPQFIFQYYEEEERQRGNFPDRFSGHQFPNYSSELNVNALLLGDSALYLCASSSWTGGTGYTFGSGTRLTVV.

This chain links TRBV14 with TRBJ2-1; 15 bases are a match to TRBD2. Germline V CDR1 and CDR2: SGHDN, FVKESK. The V gene end was trimmed by 3 bases and the J gene end by 9 bases; junction bases not matched to a gene: 9. The CDR3 contains 17 residues. The CDR3 loop reads CASSQRTSGRAIGEQFF. CDR3 DNA: TGTGCCAGCAGCCAGAGGACTAGCGGGAGGGCCATAGGTGAGCAGTTCTTC. The whole variable domain, filled in from reference TRBV14 and TRBJ2-1, reads EAGVTQFPSHSVIEKGQTVTLRCDPISGHDNLYWYRRVMGKEIKFLLHFVKESKQDESGMPNNRFLAERTGGTYSTLKVQPAELEDSGVYFCASSQRTSGRAIGEQFFGPGTRLTVL.

This clone was found once. The genes are TRBV19 and TRBJ2-7; the match to TRBD1 covers 7 bases. The CDR3 has 13 residues. Germline V lookup: CDR1 LNHDA, CDR2 SQIVND (reference sequence). V lost 4 bases to trimming and J lost 5 bases; unmatched junction nucleotides: 5. The CDR3 spells CASSTRDSHEQYF. In DNA form, the CDR3 reads TGTGCCAGTAGTACCAGGGACAGCCACGAGCAGTACTTC.

The rearrangement joins TRBV3-1 (or the pseudogene TRBV3-2) to TRBJ2-7, with D possibly matching TRBD2 (6 bases). Germline V gene lookup returns CDR1 LGHDT and CDR2 YNNKEL (reference sequence). V dropped 6 bases and J dropped 0 bases, with 12 bases sitting between them. The CDR3 extends over 14 amino acids. CDR3 DNA: TGTGCCAGCAGGGGGCGGGGTGCCTCCTACGAGCAGTACTTC. Its translation is CASRGRGASYEQYF.

J is TRBJ2-7 and V is TRBV11-1, with 9 bases lining up with TRBD1. There are 14 residues in the CDR3. Germline trimming cut 4 bases from V and 5 bases from J; bases unmatched to any gene: 6. Germline V gene lookup returns CDR1 SGHAT and CDR2 FQDESV (reference sequence). The CDR3 sequence: CASSSRDRVHEQYF. The CDR3 DNA is TGTGCCAGCAGCTCCCGGGACAGGGTCCACGAGCAGTACTTC.

This clone was seen a single time. The rearrangement joins TRBV4-1 to TRBJ1-4; D might be TRBD1 (6 bases). Germline-derived CDR1 and CDR2 are MGHRA and YSYEKL. Trimming left V 1 base short and J 4 bases short, with 13 bases between. CDR3 length: 16 amino acids. For the CDR3, the DNA is TGCGCCAGCAGCCAAGTTACAGGGTCGGATAATGAAAAACTGTTTTTT. It translates to CASSQVTGSDNEKLFF.

This sequence joins TRBV3-1 (or the pseudogene TRBV3-2) and TRBJ2-3, with 7 bases matching TRBD2. The CDR3 runs 15 residues. V lost 0 bases and J lost 2; bases outside the gene matches: 2. In germline, CDR1 is LGHDT, CDR2 YNNKEL (reference sequence). Here the CDR3 reads CASSQERGVTDTQYF. The DNA of the CDR3 is TGTGCCAGCAGCCAAGAACGGGGGGTCACAGATACGCAGTATTTT.

CDR3 coding DNA: TGTGCCAGCTCACCAATGGGGACAAATGCTAACTATGGCTACACCTTC. Protein: CASSPMGTNANYGYTF. The V call is TRBV18, the J call TRBJ1-2, with D possibly matching TRBD1 (6 bases). V lost 2 bases to trimming and J lost 0 bases, with 13 bases between them. CDR1 KGHSH and CDR2 LQKENI come from the germline V gene. The CDR3 contains 16 residues.

The chain combines TRBV19 with TRBJ2-3; tentatively, D is TRBD2 (6 bases). V lost 11 bases to trimming and J lost 11 bases, with 38 bases between them. CDR1 is LNHDA, CDR2 SQIVND, per germline (reference sequence). The CDR3 is 18 amino acids. The CDR3 spells CAASSIVPPGRRAGEQYF. CDR3 DNA sequence: TGTGCCGCCAGTAGTATCGTCCCACCTGGTCGGAGGGCCGGTGAGCAGTATTTT.

The chain couples TRBV19 to TRBJ1-1; D call uncertain. Deletions cut 8 bases from V and 4 bases from J, with 11 bases between. Per the germline V gene, CDR1 is LNHDA and CDR2 is SQIVND (reference sequence). The CDR3 has 12 residues. CDR3: CASVSTGTEAFF. CDR3 nucleotides: TGTGCCAGTGTCAGTACTGGCACTGAAGCTTTCTTT.

V usage is TRBV2 and J usage is TRBJ1-2; D is undetermined. This CDR3 is built from 13 residues. Trimming pared 2 bases from V and 3 bases from J, leaving 7 bases between. Germline V CDR1 and CDR2: SNHLY, FYNNEI. CDR3 sequence (DNA): TGTGCCAGCAGTGAATTGGGTCACTATGGCTACACCTTC. It is translated as CASSELGHYGYTF.

The rearrangement uses TRBV11-2 and TRBJ2-1, with 10 positions matching TRBD2. The CDR3 length is 17 residues. Trimming took 2 bases from V and 4 from J; bases not matched to a gene: 8. From germline, CDR1 is SGHAT and CDR2 FQNNGV. CDR3 protein: CASSLSASGSDYNEQFF. The CDR3 nucleotides are TGTGCCAGCAGCTTAAGTGCTAGCGGGAGTGATTACAATGAGCAGTTCTTC.

This chain connects TRBV28 to TRBJ2-5; D is perhaps TRBD1 (6 bases). V lost 6 bases to trimming and J lost 9 bases, with 20 bases between them. This CDR3 spans 14 amino acids. CDR1 is MDHEN and CDR2 is SYDVKM in the germline V gene. The CDR3 DNA reads TGTGCCAGCAGCTGGGGACACCCGCAAGGGGCCCAGTACTTC. Translation: CASSWGHPQGAQYF.

V gene TRBV7-9 combines with J gene TRBJ2-7; 11 positions agree with TRBD2. The CDR3 sequence is 14 residues long. The germline gives CDR1 SEHNR, CDR2 FQNEAQ (reference sequence). V dropped 5 bases and J dropped 4; count of bases not matched to a gene: 4. For the CDR3, the DNA is TGTGCCAGCAGCCCGGGACTAGCGGAATACGAGCAGTACTTC. Translated, it gives CASSPGLAEYEQYF.

CDR3: CASSLRPANSEAFF. The CDR3 DNA reads TGTGCCAGCAGCTTAAGGCCGGCAAACTCTGAAGCTTTCTTT. This chain uses TRBV7-2 with TRBJ1-1, with D uncertain. Between the trimmed V and J ends, which lost 2 bases and 6 bases, there was a span of 13 bases. Germline V lookup: CDR1 SGHTA, CDR2 FQGNSA. The CDR3 totals 14 residues.

This clone was recorded only once. The rearrangement links TRBV19 to TRBJ2-7, with 12 positions matching TRBD2. Germline loops: CDR1 LNHDA, CDR2 SQIVND (reference sequence). The CDR3 is 17 amino acids. V dropped 9 bases and J dropped 1; count of bases not matched to a gene: 13. This chain's CDR3 is CARTSGSRTPTSYEQYF. The CDR3 DNA sequence: TGTGCCAGGACTAGCGGGAGCCGTACTCCGACTTCCTACGAGCAGTACTTC. Based on the CDR3 plus reference TRBV19 and TRBJ2-7, the full variable domain is DGGITQSPKYLFRKEGQNVTLSCEQNLNHDAMYWYRQDPGQGLRLIYYSQIVNDFQKGDIAEGYSVSREKKESFPLTVTSAQKNPTAFYLCARTSGSRTPTSYEQYFGPGTRLTVT.

The chain carries TRBV6-5 and TRBJ2-7; no firm D call. This CDR3 region has 13 residues. Trimming took off 0 bases at V and 7 bases at J, with 10 bases between the two ends. CDR1 and CDR2 (germline): MNHEY, SVGAGI. This CDR3 is CASSYSTSWEQYF. The DNA for the CDR3 is TGTGCCAGCAGTTACTCGACGAGTTGGGAGCAGTACTTC.

This clone has more than one count but fewer than ten. This sequence joins TRBV7-2 and TRBJ2-1; 7 nucleotides agree with TRBD2. Germline V gene sequence: CDR1 SGHTA, CDR2 FQGNSA. The CDR3 covers 16 residues. Trimming took 7 bases from V and 3 from J; bases not matched to a gene: 12. This chain's CDR3 is CASTPLGGGSYNEQFF. CDR3 coding DNA: TGTGCCAGCACCCCTCTGGGGGGGGGTAGCTACAATGAGCAGTTCTTC.